The 27 T cell receptor beta chains below all came from one sample that was sequenced in a study of vaccination effects on CD4 cells after COVID-19. Which antigens these TCRs recognize remains unknown. Using immunoSEQ multiplex PCR, the repertoire was profiled, and TCRdb retains in-frame clones only, with some absent. The sample holds fewer than 70,000 clones, around 80% seen once. In the ViraFEST assay, antigen-specific CD4+ clonotypes were identified by expansion after peptide-pool stimulation. The authors isolated CD4+ T cells after roughly eleven days of culture. Vaccine recipients, nucleocapsid antibody negative, had no prior SARS-CoV-2 infection. This specimen was CD4+ T cells from PBMCs cultured with SARS-CoV-2 spike peptides, taken before COVID-19 vaccination. Every receptor here comes from a human donor who received a COVID-19 vaccine.

This clone was observed a single time. V usage is TRBV2 and J usage is TRBJ2-1; TRBD2 agrees at 14 bases. Germline V gene data show CDR1 as SNHLY and CDR2 as FYNNEI. The length of the CDR3 is 15 residues. Germline trimming cut 4 bases from V and 7 bases from J; bases unmatched to any gene: 3. The CDR3: CASSGTSGGWNEQFF. The CDR3 DNA reads TGTGCCAGCAGTGGGACTAGCGGGGGGTGGAATGAGCAGTTCTTC.

This chain joins TRBV10-3 and TRBJ1-5; D is perhaps TRBD1 (5 bases). The CDR3 sequence is 15 residues long. Germline V gene sequence: CDR1 ENHRY, CDR2 SYGVKD. The germline V and J ends were trimmed by 4 bases and 4 bases, with 14 bases remaining between them. The CDR3 loop is CAISVRDGVNQPQHF. The CDR3 DNA reads TGTGCCATCAGTGTAAGGGACGGAGTTAATCAGCCCCAGCATTTT.

The CDR3 DNA follows: TGTGCCAGCAGCCTACAGGTTGGGGGGTGGTCACCCCTCCACTTT. Translated, it gives CASSLQVGGWSPLHF. This rearrangement joins TRBV6-5 to TRBJ1-6, with TRBD1 as a possible D gene (5 bases). The germline V gene has CDR1 MNHEY and CDR2 SVGAGI. Trimming took off 6 bases at V and 10 bases at J, with 19 bases between the two ends. The CDR3 runs 15 residues.

This clone was recorded once. This rearrangement joins TRBV28 to TRBJ1-6; D uncertain. CDR3 size: 12 residues. V lost 6 bases and J lost 19, with 19 bases in between. The V gene's germline CDR1 is MDHEN and CDR2 SYDVKM. In nucleotides, the CDR3 is TGTGCCAGCAGCTCCGATTGGGCCCGTGGTCACTTT. Translating it yields CASSSDWARGHF.

The chain recombines TRBV7-9 with TRBJ1-6; 9 bases agree with TRBD1. The CDR3 is 16 residues long. V shed 3 bases, J shed 4 bases, and the junction held 4 bases outside the gene matches. CDR1 is SEHNR, CDR2 FQNEAQ, per germline (reference sequence). For the CDR3, the DNA is TGTGCCAGCAGCTTCGGGACAGGGTCGTATAATTCACCCCTCCACTTT. Its translation is CASSFGTGSYNSPLHF. The whole variable domain, filled in from reference TRBV7-9 and TRBJ1-6, reads DTGVSQNPRHKITKRGQNVTFRCDPISEHNRLYWYRQTLGQGPEFLTYFQNEAQLEKSRLLSDRFSAERPKGSFSTLEIQRTEQGDSAMYLCASSFGTGSYNSPLHFGNGTRLTVT.

J is TRBJ1-3 and V is TRBV6-5; D not certain. Per germline, CDR1 MNHEY and CDR2 SVGAGI. This CDR3 has 14 residues. V lost 0 bases and J lost 0, with 3 bases in between. In DNA, the CDR3 is TGTGCCAGCAGTTACTCGCACTCTGGAAACACCATATATTTT. Translating it yields CASSYSHSGNTIYF.

CDR3 protein: CASSHTGSQAYEQYV. The CDR3 nucleotides read TGTGCCAGCAGCCACACCGGGTCCCAGGCTTACGAGCAGTACGTC. The chain employs TRBV3-1 (or the pseudogene TRBV3-2) and TRBJ2-7; no clear D. CDR1 and CDR2 (germline): LGHDT, YNNKEL (reference sequence). This CDR3 has 15 amino acids. Trimming stripped 3 bases from V and 4 bases from J, with 16 bases between.

The J gene is TRBJ1-1, the V gene TRBV6-1; D perhaps matches TRBD1 (5 bases). V dropped 0 bases and J dropped 4 bases, with 9 bases sitting between them. CDR1 is MNHNS, CDR2 SASEGT, per germline. The CDR3 length is 14 residues. The CDR3 sequence is CASSEAQGPTEAFF. The CDR3 DNA reads as TGTGCCAGCAGTGAAGCGCAGGGACCCACTGAAGCTTTCTTT.

The V gene is TRBV5-1, the J gene TRBJ2-2; D uncertain. V was trimmed by 4 bases and J by 5 bases, leaving 12 bases between them. Germline V gene sequence: CDR1 SGHRS, CDR2 YFSETQ. There are 14 residues in the CDR3. CDR3 sequence (DNA): TGCGCCAGCAGCAACGACGGTTCGACCGGGGAGCTGTTTTTT. It encodes CASSNDGSTGELFF.

The chain has TRBV5-5 and TRBJ1-2, with D possibly TRBD1 on 6 matching bases. CDR1 and CDR2 from the germline V gene are SGHKS and YYEKEE (reference sequence). Trimming took 1 base from V and 7 from J, leaving 11 bases between them. The length of the CDR3 is 13 residues. CDR3 in amino acids: CASSLRSGAGYTF. CDR3 DNA: TGTGCCAGCAGCTTGCGTTCAGGGGCTGGCTACACCTTC.

This chain uses TRBV29-1 with TRBJ2-2; 7 bases are shared with TRBD2. Per germline, CDR1 SQVTM and CDR2 ANQGSEA. V gave up 1 base and J gave up 7 bases; unmatched junction bases: 3. The CDR3 has 13 residues. CDR3 region: CSVEGGGGGELFF. CDR3 DNA: TGCAGCGTTGAAGGGGGGGGTGGCGGGGAGCTGTTTTTT.

The gene calls are TRBV12-5 and TRBJ2-3; TRBD2 agrees at 13 bases. Trimming removed 4 bases from V and 1 base from J; junction bases left unmatched: 2. The CDR3 length is 16 residues. Germline V gives CDR1 LGHNT, CDR2 FRNRAP. CDR3 protein: CASGSGLAGGTDTQYF. CDR3 in DNA: TGTGCTAGTGGTTCTGGACTAGCGGGGGGCACAGATACGCAGTATTTT.

The chain couples TRBV28 to TRBJ2-2; D is unresolved. This CDR3 spans 12 amino acids. Per germline, CDR1 MDHEN and CDR2 SYDVKM. With 2 bases removed from V and 2 bases from J, the gap between germline ends came to 0 bases. The CDR3 is CASSLNTGELFF. CDR3 coding DNA: TGTGCCAGCAGTTTAAACACCGGGGAGCTGTTTTTT.

V usage is TRBV5-1 and J usage is TRBJ2-3; 12 bases match TRBD2. Germline lookup yields CDR1 SGHRS and CDR2 YFSETQ. Trimming took 4 bases from V and 5 from J; bases not matched to a gene: 8. The CDR3 is 16 amino acids. Here the CDR3 DNA reads TGCGCCAGCAGCCGATCTAGCGGGGGGGCGATAGATACGCAGTATTTT. Translation gives CASSRSSGGAIDTQYF. The full variable domain, completed using reference TRBV5-1 and TRBJ2-3, is KAGVTQTPRYLIKTRGQQVTLSCSPISGHRSVSWYQQTPGQGLQFLFEYFSETQRNKGNFPGRFSGRQFSNSRSEMNVSTLELGDSALYLCASSRSSGGAIDTQYFGPGTRLTVL.

The rearrangement uses TRBV7-9 and TRBJ2-5, with D possibly matching TRBD2 (5 bases). There are 12 residues in the CDR3. V lost 6 bases to trimming and J lost 3 bases, with 8 bases between them. The V gene's germline CDR1 is SEHNR and CDR2 FQNEAQ (reference sequence). Here the CDR3 DNA reads TGTGCCAGCAGTTGGGGAGAAGAGACCCAGTACTTC. It codes for CASSWGEETQYF.

This chain joins TRBV5-1 and TRBJ1-2; D is unresolved. Per the germline V gene, CDR1 is SGHRS and CDR2 is YFSETQ. This CDR3 has 14 residues. V shed 0 bases and J shed 1 base, with 7 bases lying between them. CDR3 loop: CASSLGLFNYGYTF. The CDR3 nucleotides read TGCGCCAGCAGCTTGGGACTGTTTAACTATGGCTACACCTTC.

This chain joins TRBV11-2 and TRBJ2-1, with 7 nucleotides matching TRBD1. This CDR3 spans 15 amino acids. Per germline, CDR1 SGHAT and CDR2 FQNNGV. V gave up 10 bases and J gave up 2 bases; unmatched junction bases: 11. CDR3 DNA: TGTGCCACCCAGCAACAGACAGGGCCCTACAATGAGCAGTTCTTC. Its translation is CATQQQTGPYNEQFF.

This sequence joins TRBV5-1 and TRBJ2-2; D is possibly TRBD1 (6 bases). The CDR3 is made up of 15 amino acids. Germline CDR1 reads SGHRS; CDR2 reads YFSETQ. Trimming pared 4 bases from V and 6 bases from J, leaving 16 bases between. The CDR3 DNA reads as TGCGCCAGCAGCCCCACCAAACAGGGCTCCGGGGAGCTGTTTTTT. Protein: CASSPTKQGSGELFF.

This clone has more than one count but fewer than ten. CDR3: CASSLQGILNNSPLHF. CDR3 nucleotide sequence: TGTGCCAGCAGCTTACAGGGAATACTCAATAATTCACCCCTCCACTTT. The rearrangement joins TRBV7-2 to TRBJ1-6, with D tentatively TRBD1 (5 bases). Trimming removed 2 bases from V and 5 bases from J, with 13 bases in between. CDR3 length equals 16 residues. The germline CDR1 and CDR2 sequences are SGHTA and FQGNSA.

V and J are TRBV5-1 and TRBJ1-3, with 10 bases matching TRBD1. The CDR3 runs 15 residues. Per germline, CDR1 SGHRS and CDR2 YFSETQ. Trimming took 5 bases from V and 1 from J; bases not matched to a gene: 3. Here the CDR3 DNA reads TGCGCCAGCAGGGCGGGACAGGGGTCTGGAAACACCATATATTTT. Translating gives CASRAGQGSGNTIYF.

The rearrangement joins TRBV2 to TRBJ2-7; D not resolved. The CDR3 totals 12 residues. V shed 4 bases and J shed 3 bases, with 7 bases lying between them. Germline V gives CDR1 SNHLY, CDR2 FYNNEI. As DNA, the CDR3 is TGTGCCAGCAGTGTCCAGAGCTACGAGCAGTACGTC. It yields the protein CASSVQSYEQYV.

The chain employs TRBV6-5 and TRBJ2-2, with TRBD1 as a possible D gene (5 bases). Germline V CDR1 and CDR2: MNHEY, SVGAGI. The V end lost 0 bases, the J end lost 4 bases, and 9 bases lay between the germline ends. The CDR3 has 15 residues. The CDR3 loop is CASSYSGARTGELFF. CDR3 nucleotide sequence: TGTGCCAGCAGTTACTCTGGGGCGCGCACCGGGGAGCTGTTTTTT.

The rearrangement joins TRBV3-1 (or the pseudogene TRBV3-2) to TRBJ1-6; the match to TRBD1 covers 7 bases. Germline CDR1 is LGHDT and CDR2 is YNNKEL (reference sequence). CDR3 length: 15 residues. Trimming removed 2 bases from V and 9 bases from J; junction bases left unmatched: 7. Written as DNA, the CDR3 is TGTGCCAGCAGCCAACTGTCAGGGGGTGGTTCACCCCTCCACTTT. Protein: CASSQLSGGGSPLHF.

The V call is TRBV14, the J call TRBJ1-5; no firm D call. V gave up 0 bases and J gave up 6 bases, with 9 bases separating them. CDR3 length equals 14 residues. The germline V gene has CDR1 SGHDN and CDR2 FVKESK. CDR3 DNA sequence: TGTGCCAGCAGCCAAGAGTTTGACGCTCAGCCCCAGCATTTT. Translation: CASSQEFDAQPQHF.

The V and J genes are TRBV6-2 or TRBV6-3 and TRBJ2-3; unclear D gene. Deletions cut 2 bases from V and 0 bases from J, with 9 bases between. Germline lookup yields CDR1 MNHEY and CDR2 SVGEGT. The CDR3 is 15 amino acids. The DNA for the CDR3 is TGTGCCAGCAGTTACGACCAATCCAGCACAGATACGCAGTATTTT. Translating it yields CASSYDQSSTDTQYF.

This clone is a singleton in its sample. The chain carries TRBV3-1 (or the pseudogene TRBV3-2) and TRBJ1-2; D perhaps matches TRBD1 (5 bases). The CDR3 contains 16 residues. Germline V lookup: CDR1 LGHDT, CDR2 YNNKEL (reference sequence). V lost 4 bases to trimming and J lost 8 bases, with 23 bases between them. The CDR3 sequence: CASSLRNRDRREGYTF. Here the CDR3 DNA reads TGTGCCAGCAGCCTTAGAAACCGGGACCGGAGGGAGGGCTACACCTTC.

The chain combines TRBV2 with TRBJ2-3; 7 nucleotides line up with TRBD1. The germline CDR1 and CDR2 sequences are SNHLY and FYNNEI. The CDR3 contains 14 residues. After removal of 6 bases from V and 1 base from J, the junction contained 4 bases not matched to a gene. CDR3 protein: CASRTGTGTDTQYF. The CDR3 DNA sequence: TGTGCCAGCAGGACCGGGACAGGCACAGATACGCAGTATTTT. The full variable domain, with the rest looked up from reference TRBV2 and TRBJ2-3, is EPEVTQTPSHQVTQMGQEVILRCVPISNHLYFYWYRQILGQKVEFLVSFYNNEISEKSEIFDDQFSVERPDGSNFTLKIRSTKLEDSAMYFCASRTGTGTDTQYFGPGTRLTVL.